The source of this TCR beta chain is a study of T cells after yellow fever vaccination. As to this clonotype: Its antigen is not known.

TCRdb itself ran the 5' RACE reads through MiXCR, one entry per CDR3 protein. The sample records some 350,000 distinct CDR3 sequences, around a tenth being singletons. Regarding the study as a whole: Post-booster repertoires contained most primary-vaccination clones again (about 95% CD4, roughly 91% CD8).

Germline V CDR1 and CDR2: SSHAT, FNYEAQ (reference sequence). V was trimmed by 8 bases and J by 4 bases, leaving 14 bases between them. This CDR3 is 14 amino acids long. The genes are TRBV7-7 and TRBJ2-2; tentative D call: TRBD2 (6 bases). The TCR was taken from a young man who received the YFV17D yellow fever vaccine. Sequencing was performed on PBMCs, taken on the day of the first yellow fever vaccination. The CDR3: CASGRGFSTGELFF. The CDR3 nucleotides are TGTGCCAGCGGCCGGGGGTTTAGCACCGGGGAGCTGTTTTTT.